A single sample is the source of the 3 T cell receptor beta chains below, sequenced in a study of T cell responses to AZD1222 COVID-19 vaccine. Using immunoSEQ multiplex PCR, the repertoire was profiled, and TCRdb retains in-frame clones only, with some absent. This sample carries about 140,000 clones, about 89% of them seen once, and the ten largest clones take roughly 7.6%. The material was peripheral blood, obtained 28 days after the second dose of the MenACWY control vaccine. The receptors shown here come from an adult who received the MenACWY meningococcal vaccine as a control.

J is TRBJ2-1 and V is TRBV28; 7 nucleotides match TRBD2. V lost 1 base, J lost 6 bases, and 6 bases stayed unmatched. The V gene's germline CDR1 is MDHEN and CDR2 SYDVKM. This CDR3 comprises 15 residues. CDR3 nucleotides: TGTGCCAGCAGTTTATACGGGGCTAGCGGCAATGAGCAGTTCTTC. This translates into CASSLYGASGNEQFF.

The chain combines TRBV7-9 with TRBJ1-5, with a tentative D call TRBD1 (6 bases). Trimming took 4 bases from V and 4 from J, leaving 11 bases between them. CDR3 size: 14 residues. Germline values: CDR1 SEHNR, CDR2 FQNEAQ (reference sequence). The CDR3 DNA reads TGTGCCAGCAGCTCCAGGGGCACGAATCAGCCCCAGCATTTT. Amino acid sequence: CASSSRGTNQPQHF. The full variable domain, completed using reference TRBV7-9 and TRBJ1-5, is DTGVSQNPRHKITKRGQNVTFRCDPISEHNRLYWYRQTLGQGPEFLTYFQNEAQLEKSRLLSDRFSAERPKGSFSTLEIQRTEQGDSAMYLCASSSRGTNQPQHFGDGTRLSIL.

The chain links TRBV10-2 to TRBJ2-7; 10 bases fit TRBD1. The CDR3 has 14 residues. With V trimmed by 7 bases and J by 2 bases, 5 bases remained unmatched. Germline lookup yields CDR1 WSHSY and CDR2 SAAADI. The CDR3 region is CASTPGQGPYEQYF. CDR3 DNA sequence: TGCGCCAGCACTCCGGGACAGGGGCCCTACGAGCAGTACTTC.